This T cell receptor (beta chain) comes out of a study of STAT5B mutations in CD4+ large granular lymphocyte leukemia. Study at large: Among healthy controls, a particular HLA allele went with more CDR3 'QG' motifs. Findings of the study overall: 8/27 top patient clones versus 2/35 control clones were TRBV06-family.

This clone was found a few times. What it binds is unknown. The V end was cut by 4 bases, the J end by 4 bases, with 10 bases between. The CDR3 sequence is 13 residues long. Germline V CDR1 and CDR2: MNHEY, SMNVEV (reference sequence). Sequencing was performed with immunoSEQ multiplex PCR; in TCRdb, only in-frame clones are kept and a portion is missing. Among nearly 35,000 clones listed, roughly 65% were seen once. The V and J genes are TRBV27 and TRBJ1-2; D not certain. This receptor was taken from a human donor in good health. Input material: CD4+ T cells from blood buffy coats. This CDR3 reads CASSYKAGYGYTF. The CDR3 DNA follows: TGTGCCAGCAGTTACAAAGCTGGCTATGGCTACACCTTC.